This is a list of T cell receptor beta chains from one sample in a study of blood T cell repertoires in COVID-19. Some clones are missing from TCRdb's copy, which holds only in-frame ones; the method was immunoSEQ multiplex PCR. Here the sample spans around 150,000 clones, almost 85% being singletons. Sequencing was carried out using peripheral blood. Receptor source: a woman at least 80 years old with acute or convalescent COVID-19. The conserved cysteine and the conserved F or W are not part of the CDR3 here. The order of the fields is CDR3 length, V gene, clone size, CDR3 protein. Only part of the rows carry a size: once, few, many, or a class if the clone is expanded.

>13|TRBV7-2|NA
ASSPRGSRSGELF
>12|TRBV7-9|NA
ASSPMGGRTEAF
>15|TRBV5-1|NA
ASSFDPGTGVAYGYT
>13|TRBV19|NA
ASSIATGGGQPQH
>14|TRBV18|few
ASSPLSRQGSEKLF
>12|TRBV18|NA
ASSGQGQGQPQH
>10|TRBV18|few
ASSPRVYEQY
>11|TRBV6-1|NA
ASSEEGVRSYT
>10|TRBV7-9|NA
ASSSQGGEQF
>12|TRBV5-1|NA
ASSPQGASEKLF
>12|TRBV18|NA
ASSLDRVNTEAF
>15|TRBV7-2|once
ASSFPTGQANFYEQY
>11|TRBV6-5|NA
ASSTTAAYEQY
>15|TRBV14|NA
ASSQESGRSRHSPLH
>16|TRBV5-1|NA
ASSSPVAGVWDTGELF
>11|TRBV10-3|NA
AISGQGDWGYT
>11|TRBV2|once
ASSDRGQETQY
>13|TRBV5-1|NA
ASSLGTGVNQPQH
>11|TRBV30|NA
AWSTSGTDTQY
>11|TRBV11-3|NA
ASKGGAYNEQF
>10|TRBV10-2|NA
ASRTGDYGYT
>14|TRBV5-4|NA
ASSATGGAPNEKLF
>13|TRBV27|NA
ASRERPSSYNEQF
>13|TRBV30|NA
AWSTGRRQNSPLH
>13|TRBV3-1/TRBV3-2|NA
ASSESGRAVDTQY
>12|TRBV9|NA
ASSLIGTVPGYT
>12|TRBV27|NA
ASSYLAGAHGYT
>16|TRBV7-2|NA
ASSPGTSGKGSGETQY
>12|TRBV29-1|NA
SGGQSSTNTEAF
>11|TRBV18|once
ASSPRQNEKLF
>15|TRBV18|NA
ASSPLRWVAGQETQY
>12|TRBV29-1|NA
SVSTGSAYNEQF
>9|TRBV12-5|NA
ASLRFYEQY
>13|TRBV5-4|NA
ASSLAGWGSYEQY
>10|TRBV6-5|NA
ATLTGGDGYT
>11|TRBV15|NA
ATSPRGNYGYT
>13|TRBV10-2|NA
ASSGSGGLGYGYT
>12|TRBV5-1|NA
ASSPGQEIEKLF
>11|TRBV30|NA
AWRGTESYEQY
>9|TRBV2|NA
ASSESFGYT
>14|TRBV25-1|NA
ASSPYFHEAVYEQY
>11|TRBV5-1|NA
ASSAGTNNEQF
>14|TRBV4-1|NA
ASSKSRTESNYGYT
>11|TRBV3-1/TRBV3-2|NA
ASSGPGGNEQF
>13|TRBV5-1|NA
ASSYSRDWSNEQY
>11|TRBV7-2|NA
ASSTTAYNEQF